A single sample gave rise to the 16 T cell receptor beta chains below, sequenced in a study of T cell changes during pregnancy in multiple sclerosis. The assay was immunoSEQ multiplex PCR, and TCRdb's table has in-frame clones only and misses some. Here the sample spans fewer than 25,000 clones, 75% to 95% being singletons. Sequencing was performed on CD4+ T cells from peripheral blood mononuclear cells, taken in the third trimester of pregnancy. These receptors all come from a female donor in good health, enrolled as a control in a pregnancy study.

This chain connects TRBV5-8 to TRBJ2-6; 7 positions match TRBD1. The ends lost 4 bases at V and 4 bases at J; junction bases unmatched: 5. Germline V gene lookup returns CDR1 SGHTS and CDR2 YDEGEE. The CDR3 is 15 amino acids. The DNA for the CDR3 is TGTGCCAGCAGCCGACGACAGGGAGGGGCCAACGTCCTGACTTTC. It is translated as CASSRRQGGANVLTF. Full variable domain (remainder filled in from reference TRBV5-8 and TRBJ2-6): EAGVTQSPTHLIKTRGQQATLRCSPISGHTSVYWYQQALGLGLQFLLWYDEGEERNRGNFPPRFSGRQFPNYSSELNVNALELEDSALYLCASSRRQGGANVLTFGAGSRLTVL.

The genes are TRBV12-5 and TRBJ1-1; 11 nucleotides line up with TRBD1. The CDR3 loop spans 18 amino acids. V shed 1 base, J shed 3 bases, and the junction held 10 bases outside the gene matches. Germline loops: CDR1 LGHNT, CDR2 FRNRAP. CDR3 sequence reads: CASGLDRTGGAPDTEAFF. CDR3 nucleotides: TGTGCTAGTGGTTTGGACAGGACAGGGGGCGCGCCGGACACTGAAGCTTTCTTT. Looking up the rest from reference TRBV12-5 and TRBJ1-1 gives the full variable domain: DARVTQTPRHKVTEMGQEVTMRCQPILGHNTVFWYRQTMMQGLELLAYFRNRAPLDDSGMPKDRFSAEMPDATLATLKIQPSEPRDSAVYFCASGLDRTGGAPDTEAFFGQGTRLTVV.

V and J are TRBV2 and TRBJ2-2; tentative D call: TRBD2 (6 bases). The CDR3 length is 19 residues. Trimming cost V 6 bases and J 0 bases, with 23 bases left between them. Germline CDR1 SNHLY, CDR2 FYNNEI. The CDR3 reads CASRYRLGRGYPNTGELFF. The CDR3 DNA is TGTGCCAGCAGATACAGGCTTGGACGGGGGTACCCGAACACCGGGGAGCTGTTTTTT.

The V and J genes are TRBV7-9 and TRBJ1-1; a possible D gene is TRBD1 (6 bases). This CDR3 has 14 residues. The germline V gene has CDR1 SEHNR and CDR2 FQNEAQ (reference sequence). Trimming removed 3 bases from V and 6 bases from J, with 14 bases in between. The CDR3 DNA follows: TGTGCCAGCAGCTTTCCGGCCAGGGGACCTGAAGCTTTCTTT. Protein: CASSFPARGPEAFF.

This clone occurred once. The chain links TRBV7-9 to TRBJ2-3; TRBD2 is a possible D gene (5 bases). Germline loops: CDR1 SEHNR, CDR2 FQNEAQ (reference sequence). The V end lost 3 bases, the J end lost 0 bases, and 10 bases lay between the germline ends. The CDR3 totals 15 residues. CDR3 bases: TGTGCCAGCAGCTTTGAGGGCCTGAGCACAGATACGCAGTATTTT. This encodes CASSFEGLSTDTQYF.

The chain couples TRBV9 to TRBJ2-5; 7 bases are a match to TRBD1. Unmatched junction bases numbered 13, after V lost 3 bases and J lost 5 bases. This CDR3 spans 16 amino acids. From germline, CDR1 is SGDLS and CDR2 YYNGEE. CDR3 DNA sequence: TGTGCCAGCAGCGAACGTGCACAGGGGTTGCTGGAGACCCAGTACTTC. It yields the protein CASSERAQGLLETQYF.

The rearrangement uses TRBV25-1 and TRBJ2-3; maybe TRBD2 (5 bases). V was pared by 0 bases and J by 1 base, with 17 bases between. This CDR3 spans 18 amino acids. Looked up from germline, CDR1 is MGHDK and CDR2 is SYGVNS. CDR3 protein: CASSEYGRGSPGTDTQYF. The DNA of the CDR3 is TGTGCCAGCAGTGAATACGGAAGAGGGAGCCCTGGCACAGATACGCAGTATTTT.

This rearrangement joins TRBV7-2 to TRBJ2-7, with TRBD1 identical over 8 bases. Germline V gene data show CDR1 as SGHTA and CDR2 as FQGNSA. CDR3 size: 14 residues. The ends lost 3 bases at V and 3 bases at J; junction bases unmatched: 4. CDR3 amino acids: CASSLSTGGYEQYF. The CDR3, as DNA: TGTGCCAGCAGCTTGAGTACAGGGGGCTACGAGCAGTACTTC.

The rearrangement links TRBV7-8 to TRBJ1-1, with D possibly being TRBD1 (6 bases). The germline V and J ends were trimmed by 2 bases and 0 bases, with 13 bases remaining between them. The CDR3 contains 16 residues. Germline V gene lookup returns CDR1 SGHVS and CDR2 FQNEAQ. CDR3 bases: TGTGCCAGCAGCTTATCTCAGGGGACCATGAACACTGAAGCTTTCTTT. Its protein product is CASSLSQGTMNTEAFF.

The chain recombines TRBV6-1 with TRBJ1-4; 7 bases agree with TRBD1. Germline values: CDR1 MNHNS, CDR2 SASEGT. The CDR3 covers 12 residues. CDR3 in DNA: TGTGCTTCCAGGGGGGCTCATGAAAAACTGTTTTTT. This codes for CASRGAHEKLFF.

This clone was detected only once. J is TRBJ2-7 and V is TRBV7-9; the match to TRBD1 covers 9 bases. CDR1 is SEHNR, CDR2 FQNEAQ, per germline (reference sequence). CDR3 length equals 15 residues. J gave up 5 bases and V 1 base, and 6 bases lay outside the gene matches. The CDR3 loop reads CASSLVGQGLHEQYF. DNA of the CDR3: TGTGCCAGCAGCTTAGTAGGACAGGGGTTGCACGAGCAGTACTTC.

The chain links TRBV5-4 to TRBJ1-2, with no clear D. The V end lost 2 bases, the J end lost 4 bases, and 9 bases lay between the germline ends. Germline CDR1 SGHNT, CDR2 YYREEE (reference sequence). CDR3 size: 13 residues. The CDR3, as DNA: TGTGCCAGCAGCTTAGCACTATCCTATGGCTACACCTTC. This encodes CASSLALSYGYTF.

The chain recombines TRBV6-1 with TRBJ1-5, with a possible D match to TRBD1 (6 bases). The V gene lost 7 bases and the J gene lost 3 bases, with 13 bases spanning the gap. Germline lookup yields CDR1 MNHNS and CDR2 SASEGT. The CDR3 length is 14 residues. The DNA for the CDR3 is TGTGCCAGCACGGTCGGGGGGCTCAATCAGCCCCAGCATTTT. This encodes CASTVGGLNQPQHF.

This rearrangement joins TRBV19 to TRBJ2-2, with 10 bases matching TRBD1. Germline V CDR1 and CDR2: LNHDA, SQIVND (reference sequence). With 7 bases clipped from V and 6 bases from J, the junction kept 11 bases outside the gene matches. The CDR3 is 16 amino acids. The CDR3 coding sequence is TGTGCCAGTACCTCTCCCGGGACAGGGGATGCCGGGGAGCTGTTTTTT. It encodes CASTSPGTGDAGELFF. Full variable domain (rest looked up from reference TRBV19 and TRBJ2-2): DGGITQSPKYLFRKEGQNVTLSCEQNLNHDAMYWYRQDPGQGLRLIYYSQIVNDFQKGDIAEGYSVSREKKESFPLTVTSAQKNPTAFYLCASTSPGTGDAGELFFGEGSRLTVL.

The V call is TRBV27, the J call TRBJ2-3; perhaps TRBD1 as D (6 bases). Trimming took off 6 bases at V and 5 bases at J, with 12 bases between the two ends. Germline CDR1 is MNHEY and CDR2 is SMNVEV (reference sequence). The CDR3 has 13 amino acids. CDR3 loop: CASRSRGIDTQYF. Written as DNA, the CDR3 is TGTGCCAGCAGGTCCAGGGGAATAGATACGCAGTATTTT.

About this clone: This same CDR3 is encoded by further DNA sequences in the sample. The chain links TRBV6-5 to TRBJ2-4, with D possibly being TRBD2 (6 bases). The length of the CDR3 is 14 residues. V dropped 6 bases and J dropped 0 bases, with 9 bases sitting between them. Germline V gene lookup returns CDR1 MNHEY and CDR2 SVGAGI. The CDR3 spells CASSRAGAKNIQYF. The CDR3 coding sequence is TGTGCCAGCAGCAGAGCGGGAGCCAAAAACATTCAGTACTTC.